The 16 T cell receptor beta chains presented below share a single source sample, sequenced in a study of CD8 T cells in ankylosing spondylitis. TCRdb re-derived calls from the 5' RACE reads in MiXCR, one entry per CDR3 protein. The table has tens of thousands of distinct CDR3 sequences, about 10% seen once. The sequenced sample was blood, either unsorted or a sorted T cell fraction (not recorded which). The receptors here all came from a male donor with ankylosing spondylitis or in good health (not recorded which).

This clonotype has a count of ten or more. The V call is TRBV12-3 or TRBV12-4, the J call TRBJ1-2, with TRBD1 matching 7 bases. J lost 6 bases, V lost 5 bases, and 9 bases had no gene match. The CDR3 has 14 residues. DNA of the CDR3: TGTGCCAGCAGTCACACGGACAGGCCCCATGGCTACACCTTC. Amino acids: CASSHTDRPHGYTF.

This clonotype was seen at least ten times. This sequence joins TRBV11-2 and TRBJ1-6; the D gene is possibly TRBD1 (6 bases). The V end was cut by 7 bases, the J end by 6 bases, with 16 bases between. The CDR3 totals 15 residues. Germline-derived CDR1 and CDR2 are SGHAT and FQNNGV. The DNA for the CDR3 is TGTGCCAGCACCCGGTTGGGACAACCTAATTCACCCCTCCACTTT. Its protein is CASTRLGQPNSPLHF.

Notes on this clonotype: A much more abundant neighbour one base away suggests this may be a read error. This chain connects TRBV20-1 to TRBJ2-5, with 12 bases matching TRBD2. The CDR3 is 15 amino acids. Germline loops: CDR1 DFQATT, CDR2 SNEGSKA (reference sequence). CDR3 sequence (DNA): TGCACTGCTAGTCCTAGCGGGGGGGCCCAAGAGACCCAGTACTTC. It is translated as CTASPSGGAQETQYF.

This clonotype was seen at least ten times. This chain connects TRBV5-1 to TRBJ1-1; 7 bases map to TRBD1. This CDR3 has 14 amino acids. With 6 bases clipped from V and 7 bases from J, the junction kept 12 bases outside the gene matches. Per germline, CDR1 SGHRS and CDR2 YFSETQ. The CDR3 coding sequence is TGCGCCAGCATTAGGGAAGCGGGGGACAGTGAAGCTTTCTTT. This sequence encodes CASIREAGDSEAFF.

This clonotype was counted at least ten times. The rearrangement joins TRBV12-3 or TRBV12-4 to TRBJ1-5, with 9 bases lining up with TRBD1. The CDR3 covers 15 residues. Trimming took 5 bases from V and 5 from J; bases not matched to a gene: 7. CDR3 coding DNA: TGTGCCAGCAGTCCCTCGGGACAGGGCGATCAGCCCCAGCATTTT. Protein sequence: CASSPSGQGDQPQHF.

The sample holds many counts of this clonotype. J is TRBJ1-1 and V is TRBV7-8; the D is unclear. The CDR3 totals 12 residues. Germline V gene lookup returns CDR1 SGHVS and CDR2 FQNEAQ. V lost 4 bases and J lost 7, with 10 bases in between. The CDR3 DNA reads TGTGCCAGCAGCTATTATTCTAGTGAAGCTTTCTTT. The encoded protein is CASSYYSSEAFF.

This clonotype showed up many times. The chain joins TRBV12-3 or TRBV12-4 to TRBJ1-3; D is unresolved. The CDR3 is 16 residues long. V gave up 2 bases and J gave up 2 bases, with 13 bases separating them. CDR3 region: CASSLFWRGTGNTIYF. The CDR3 DNA reads TGTGCCAGCAGTTTATTTTGGCGGGGAACTGGAAACACCATATATTTT.

This clonotype was counted at least ten times. The genes are TRBV27 and TRBJ2-7, with a possible D match to TRBD1 (6 bases). Germline CDR1 and CDR2: MNHEY and SMNVEV (reference sequence). Deletions cut 2 bases from V and 5 bases from J, with 22 bases between. This CDR3 has 17 amino acids. The CDR3 DNA sequence: TGTGCCAGCAGTTTAAGTCACAGGGTAGGTGTCATCCACGAGCAGTACTTC. Its translation: CASSLSHRVGVIHEQYF.

This clonotype was observed many times. This sequence joins TRBV6-5 and TRBJ2-4; 7 bases line up with TRBD2. Trimming took 2 bases from V and 3 from J; bases not matched to a gene: 4. CDR1 and CDR2 from the germline V gene are MNHEY and SVGAGI. The CDR3 runs 15 residues. The CDR3 here is CASSYTSSGKNIQYF. In DNA, the CDR3 is TGTGCCAGCAGTTACACCTCTAGCGGCAAAAACATTCAGTACTTC.

This clonotype was seen ten or more times. The chain uses TRBV29-1 and TRBJ2-4, with TRBD2 matching over 9 bases. Germline V gene data show CDR1 as SQVTM and CDR2 as ANQGSEA. The CDR3 length is 13 residues. The V segment lost 5 bases and the J segment 6 bases; nucleotides outside the gene matches: 5. For the CDR3, the DNA is TGCAGCGTTTCCGGGACTAGCCTAAACATTCAGTACTTC. Translated, it gives CSVSGTSLNIQYF.

The chain employs TRBV27 and TRBJ2-7; 8 nucleotides line up with TRBD2. J gave up 4 bases and V 6 bases, and 11 bases lay outside the gene matches. CDR1 MNHEY and CDR2 SMNVEV come from the germline V gene (reference sequence). The CDR3 extends over 15 amino acids. The CDR3 DNA sequence: TGTGCCAGCAGGGGCCCATTAACGGGAGGGTACGAGCAGTACTTC. Translating gives CASRGPLTGGYEQYF.

In its sample, this clonotype was seen many times. This chain uses TRBV10-3 with TRBJ2-7, with D unclear. In germline, CDR1 is ENHRY, CDR2 SYGVKD. The CDR3 is made up of 14 amino acids. V lost 4 bases, J lost 2 bases, and 12 bases lay in between. The CDR3 region is CAISGLGRTYEQYF. In DNA form, the CDR3 reads TGTGCCATCAGTGGATTAGGACGGACCTACGAGCAGTACTTC.

The rearrangement uses TRBV13 and TRBJ2-3; D perhaps matches TRBD2 (6 bases). The germline CDR1 and CDR2 sequences are PRHDT and FYEKMQ (reference sequence). The CDR3 covers 15 residues. The V end lost 5 bases, the J end lost 4 bases, and 16 bases lay between the germline ends. The CDR3 DNA reads TGTGCCAGCAGCCGGGACTTCGGCGGGGCAGATACGCAGTATTTT. Its translation: CASSRDFGGADTQYF.

The CDR3 loop reads CASSPSGTGELFF. The CDR3 DNA reads TGTGCCAGCTCACCGTCGGGCACCGGGGAGCTGTTTTTT. V is TRBV18 and J is TRBJ2-2; D not certain. Between the trimmed V and J ends, which lost 3 bases and 4 bases, there was a span of 6 bases. Looked up from germline, CDR1 is KGHSH and CDR2 is LQKENI. The CDR3 totals 13 residues.

This clonotype was observed at least ten times. The chain links TRBV28 to TRBJ2-1; tentatively, D is TRBD2 (5 bases). CDR1 is MDHEN and CDR2 is SYDVKM in the germline V gene. CDR3 length: 15 residues. V was pared by 7 bases and J by 4 bases, with 17 bases between. The chain's CDR3 is CASNLRGSWYNEQFF. In nucleotides, the CDR3 is TGTGCCAGCAACCTCCGTGGGAGCTGGTACAATGAGCAGTTCTTC.

This clonotype was seen more than once but under ten times. The CDR3 DNA is TGTGCCAGCAGCCCGGAAAGCACAGATACGCAGTATTTT. Its translation is CASSPESTDTQYF. This rearrangement joins TRBV13 to TRBJ2-3; no clear D gene. V was cut by 5 bases and J by 0 bases, with 6 bases left in between. Germline CDR1 and CDR2: PRHDT and FYEKMQ (reference sequence). The CDR3 is 13 residues long.